Given below is one T cell receptor beta chain in context. The record originates from a study of blood T cell repertoires in COVID-19. Study in general: COVID-19 samples collected from the United States, Italy and Spain covered acute and convalescent phases.

The junction had 13 bases not matched to a gene; V was cut back by 4 bases and J by 7 bases. Germline V CDR1 and CDR2: SGHDT, YYEEEE. CDR3 length: 16 amino acids. Produced via immunoSEQ multiplex PCR; TCRdb's table is partial and in-frame only. The data contain some 150,000 clones, roughly 88% of them seen just once; the ten biggest clones take up roughly 4%. Participants were aged 18 to 89 years from 20 to 30 US areas. Donors of Cohort 3 who recovered were those that had two negative PCRs, clearance, or symptom resolution. The clonotype was recovered from a man between 45 and 60 years old who had recovered from COVID-19. Input material: PBMCs or T cells enriched from blood (not recorded which). The chain combines TRBV5-6 with TRBJ2-2; the match to TRBD1 covers 7 bases. CDR3 sequence: CASSEYGTDRGGELFF. CDR3 in DNA: TGTGCCAGCAGCGAATATGGGACAGATCGGGGCGGGGAGCTGTTTTTT. The full variable domain, in which reference TRBV5-6 and TRBJ2-2 provide the parts outside the CDR3, is DAGVTQSPTHLIKTRGQQVTLRCSPKSGHDTVSWYQQALGQGPQFIFQYYEEEERQRGNFPDRFSGHQFPNYSSELNVNALLLGDSALYLCASSEYGTDRGGELFFGEGSRLTVL.